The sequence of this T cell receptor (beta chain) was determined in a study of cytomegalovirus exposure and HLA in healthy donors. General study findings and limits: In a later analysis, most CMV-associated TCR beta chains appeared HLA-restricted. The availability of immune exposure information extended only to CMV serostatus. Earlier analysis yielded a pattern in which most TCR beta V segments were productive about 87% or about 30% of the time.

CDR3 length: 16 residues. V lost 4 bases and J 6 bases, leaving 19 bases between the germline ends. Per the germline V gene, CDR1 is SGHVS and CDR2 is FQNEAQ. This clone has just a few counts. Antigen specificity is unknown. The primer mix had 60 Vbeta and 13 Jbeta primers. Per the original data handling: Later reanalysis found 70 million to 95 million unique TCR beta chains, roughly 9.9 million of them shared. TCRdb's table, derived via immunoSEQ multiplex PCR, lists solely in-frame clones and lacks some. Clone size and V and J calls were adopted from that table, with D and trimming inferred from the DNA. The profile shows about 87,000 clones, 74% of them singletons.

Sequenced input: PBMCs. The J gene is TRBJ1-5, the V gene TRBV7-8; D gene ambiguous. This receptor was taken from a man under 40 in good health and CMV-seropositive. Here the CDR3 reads CASSSDSLPGSQPQHF. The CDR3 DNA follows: TGTGCCAGCAGCTCCGATAGCCTTCCGGGGAGTCAGCCCCAGCATTTT. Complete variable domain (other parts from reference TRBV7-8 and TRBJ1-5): GAGVSQSPRYKVAKRGQDVALRCDPISGHVSLFWYQQALGQGPEFLTYFQNEAQLDKSGLPSDRFFAERPEGSVSTLKIQRTQQEDSAVYLCASSSDSLPGSQPQHFGDGTRLSIL.